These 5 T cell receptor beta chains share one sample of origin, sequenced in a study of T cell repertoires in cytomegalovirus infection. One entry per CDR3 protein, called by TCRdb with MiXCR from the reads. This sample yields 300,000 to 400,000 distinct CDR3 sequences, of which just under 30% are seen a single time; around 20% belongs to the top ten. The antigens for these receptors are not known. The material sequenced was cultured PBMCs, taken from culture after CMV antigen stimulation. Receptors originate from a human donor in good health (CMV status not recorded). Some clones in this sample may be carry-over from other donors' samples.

In nucleotides, the CDR3 is TGTGCCAGCAGTTACTCCTCCCCTGAGCTTAGCGGAGGAAACACCATATATTTT. Its translation: CASSYSSPELSGGNTIYF. This chain uses TRBV6-6 with TRBJ1-3; no clear D gene. Germline V lookup: CDR1 MNHNY, CDR2 SVGAGI (reference sequence). The CDR3 is made up of 18 amino acids. The V end was cut by 0 bases, the J end by 4 bases, with 19 bases between.

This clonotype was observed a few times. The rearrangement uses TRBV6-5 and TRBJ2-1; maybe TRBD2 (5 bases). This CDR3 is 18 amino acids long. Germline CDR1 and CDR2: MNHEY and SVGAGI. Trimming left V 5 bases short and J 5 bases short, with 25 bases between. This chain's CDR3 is CASSPGRTTGWVHNEQFF. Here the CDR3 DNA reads TGTGCCAGCAGTCCCGGCCGGACGACGGGATGGGTCCACAATGAGCAGTTCTTC.

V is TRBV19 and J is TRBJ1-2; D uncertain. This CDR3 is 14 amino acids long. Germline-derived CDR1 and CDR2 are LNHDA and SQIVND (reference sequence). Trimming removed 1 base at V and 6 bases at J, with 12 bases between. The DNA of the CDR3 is TGTGCCAGTAGTATAGTGGGCCCATGGAATGGCTACACCTTC. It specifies CASSIVGPWNGYTF.

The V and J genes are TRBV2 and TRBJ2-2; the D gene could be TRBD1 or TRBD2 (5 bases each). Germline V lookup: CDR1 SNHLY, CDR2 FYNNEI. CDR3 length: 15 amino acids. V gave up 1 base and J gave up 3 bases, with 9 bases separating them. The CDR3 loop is CASSEGGFDTGELFF. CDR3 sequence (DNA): TGTGCCAGCAGTGAAGGGGGGTTTGACACCGGGGAGCTGTTTTTT.

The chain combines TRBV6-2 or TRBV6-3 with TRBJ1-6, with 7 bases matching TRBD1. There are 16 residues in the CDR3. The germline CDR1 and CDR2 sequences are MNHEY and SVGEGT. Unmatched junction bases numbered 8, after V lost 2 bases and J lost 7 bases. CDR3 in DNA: TGTGCCAGCAGTTACAGGCAGGGGGTAGGGAATTCACCCCTCCACTTT. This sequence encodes CASSYRQGVGNSPLHF.